Presented here are 30 T cell receptor beta chains from one specimen sequenced in a study of T-cell memory formation after mild COVID-19. TCRdb re-called the 5' RACE reads with MiXCR, one entry per CDR3 protein. Of some 600,000 distinct CDR3 sequences in the sample, roughly a sixth were seen once. Sequencing input: PBMCs or a T cell subset sorted from them (not recorded which). Receptors originate from an adult woman who had mild COVID-19 (a few samples of this study predate the infection). Cell type and time point are not known.

This clonotype was detected ten times or more. The chain joins TRBV29-1 to TRBJ2-7; 8 bases are a match to TRBD1. Germline V gene lookup returns CDR1 SQVTM and CDR2 ANQGSEA. V lost 7 bases and J lost 3; bases outside the gene matches: 8. The CDR3 has 13 amino acids. CDR3 residues: CSATGGSRYEQYF. CDR3 DNA sequence: TGCAGCGCTACAGGGGGATCTCGCTACGAGCAGTACTTC.

There are a few counts of this clonotype. J is TRBJ2-5 and V is TRBV5-1; 8 positions agree with TRBD1. CDR3 length equals 15 residues. Trimming took 3 bases from V and 1 from J; bases not matched to a gene: 5. From germline, CDR1 is SGHRS and CDR2 YFSETQ. Written as DNA, the CDR3 is TGCGCCAGCAGCTCGGAGGGGACAGGCCAAGAGACCCAGTACTTC. Protein: CASSSEGTGQETQYF.

The chain has TRBV5-5 and TRBJ1-2, with 8 bases lining up with TRBD1. CDR3 size: 14 residues. V lost 3 bases to trimming and J lost 8 bases; unmatched junction nucleotides: 9. Germline V gives CDR1 SGHKS, CDR2 YYEKEE (reference sequence). This CDR3 reads CASSSNPTGAGYTF. The CDR3 region has the DNA TGTGCCAGCAGCTCGAACCCGACAGGGGCCGGCTACACCTTC.

The chain links TRBV3-1 to TRBJ2-3; 7 bases are shared with TRBD2. After removal of 4 bases from V and 8 bases from J, the junction contained 6 bases not matched to a gene. Germline V CDR1 and CDR2: LGHDT, YNNKEL (reference sequence). The length of the CDR3 is 13 residues. The CDR3 nucleotides read TGTGCCAGCAGCCCGACTAGCTCCGGTACGCAGTATTTT. Translation gives CASSPTSSGTQYF.

The CDR3 coding sequence is TGTGCCAGCAGCTTATCCCGGACAGTAAAGAACACTGAAGCTTTCTTT. Translated: CASSLSRTVKNTEAFF. The J gene is TRBJ1-1, the V gene TRBV7-9, with D perhaps matching TRBD1 (6 bases). Germline V gene data show CDR1 as SEHNR and CDR2 as FQNEAQ (reference sequence). The ends were cut back, 2 bases at V and 1 base at J, with 14 bases in the middle. The CDR3 contains 16 residues.

The chain combines TRBV29-1 with TRBJ1-1, with a tentative D call TRBD1 (6 bases). The CDR3 covers 14 residues. With 4 bases removed from V and 0 bases from J, the gap between germline ends came to 12 bases. CDR1 SQVTM and CDR2 ANQGSEA come from the germline V gene. CDR3 bases: TGCAGCGTTGGAACGACAGGATTGAACACTGAAGCTTTCTTT. Its protein product is CSVGTTGLNTEAFF.

The V and J genes are TRBV20-1 and TRBJ1-1; D is uncertain. V gave up 0 bases and J gave up 4 bases, with 12 bases separating them. Germline CDR1 is DFQATT and CDR2 is SNEGSKA (reference sequence). The CDR3 runs 14 residues. The CDR3 bases are TGCAGTGCTAGAGATTTCGAGCGGGGCACTGAAGCTTTCTTT. This encodes CSARDFERGTEAFF.

The chain uses TRBV29-1 and TRBJ2-1; maybe TRBD1 (6 bases). Germline V gene data show CDR1 as SQVTM and CDR2 as ANQGSEA. The CDR3 has 16 amino acids. Trimming stripped 8 bases from V and 0 bases from J, with 20 bases between. The CDR3 DNA reads as TGCAGCTACCATGACAGGCGAACAAGCTCCTACAATGAGCAGTTCTTC. Protein sequence: CSYHDRRTSSYNEQFF.

The rearrangement links TRBV7-9 to TRBJ1-1; D gene uncertain. V gave up 11 bases and J gave up 0 bases, with 10 bases separating them. The CDR3 sequence is 12 residues long. The germline CDR1 and CDR2 sequences are SEHNR and FQNEAQ (reference sequence). The CDR3 DNA is TGTGCCCCCGGCAGTTTGAACACTGAAGCTTTCTTT. Translated, it gives CAPGSLNTEAFF.

This clonotype was observed a handful of times. The V call is TRBV25-1, the J call TRBJ1-1; no firm D call. The CDR3 extends over 13 amino acids. Germline V lookup: CDR1 MGHDK, CDR2 SYGVNS. The ends were cut back, 1 base at V and 0 bases at J, with 3 bases in the middle. This CDR3 is CASSESMNTEAFF. For the CDR3, the DNA is TGTGCCAGCAGTGAATCTATGAACACTGAAGCTTTCTTT.

The rearrangement uses TRBV25-1 and TRBJ1-3; tentative D call: TRBD1 (6 bases). Trimming removed 4 bases at V and 2 bases at J, with 9 bases between. Germline V gives CDR1 MGHDK, CDR2 SYGVNS. The CDR3 extends over 14 amino acids. The CDR3 reads CASSAGVAGNTIYF. The DNA of the CDR3 is TGTGCCAGCAGTGCAGGGGTGGCTGGAAACACCATATATTTT.

This clonotype was seen more than once but under ten times. The CDR3 nucleotides are TGTGCCAGCAGTGAAAGGGTAGGCGGGGGGAACAAGGATGAGCAGTTCTTC. Its protein is CASSERVGGGNKDEQFF. V gene TRBV25-1 combines with J gene TRBJ2-1; TRBD2 matches at 8 bases. The CDR3 is 17 amino acids. Trimming took 2 bases from V and 8 from J; bases not matched to a gene: 14. Germline-derived CDR1 and CDR2 are MGHDK and SYGVNS. The whole variable domain, remainder taken from reference TRBV25-1 and TRBJ2-1, is EADIYQTPRYLVIGTGKKITLECSQTMGHDKMYWYQQDPGMELHLIHYSYGVNSTEKGDLSSESTVSRIRTEHFPLTLESARPSHTSQYLCASSERVGGGNKDEQFFGPGTRLTVL.

This clonotype has a handful of counts. The gene calls are TRBV25-1 and TRBJ2-1; D is possibly TRBD1 or TRBD2 (5 bases each). CDR3 length: 17 residues. The ends were cut back, 2 bases at V and 5 bases at J, with 19 bases in the middle. Germline loops: CDR1 MGHDK, CDR2 SYGVNS. The CDR3 region has the DNA TGTGCCAGCAGTGAAGTCGGTGCGGGCCTGGGGGACAATGAGCAGTTCTTC. Translating it yields CASSEVGAGLGDNEQFF.

J is TRBJ1-1 and V is TRBV6-1; 7 nucleotides agree with TRBD1. Germline V gene lookup returns CDR1 MNHNS and CDR2 SASEGT. The length of the CDR3 is 12 residues. V shed 6 bases and J 10 bases; nucleotides not matched to a gene: 8. CDR3 amino acids: CASSLERGRAFF. The CDR3, as DNA: TGTGCCAGCAGCCTCGAGAGGGGGCGAGCTTTCTTT.

This clonotype has at least ten counts. V gene TRBV12-3 or TRBV12-4 combines with J gene TRBJ2-3; possibly TRBD2 for D (6 bases). Between the trimmed V and J ends, which lost 8 bases and 7 bases, there was a span of 22 bases. The CDR3 runs 15 residues. CDR3 loop: CASAPAGTSQNTQYF. The CDR3 nucleotides read TGTGCCAGCGCCCCGGCCGGGACTTCTCAGAATACGCAGTATTTT.

V is TRBV7-2 and J is TRBJ1-1, with 9 bases lining up with TRBD1. Unmatched junction bases numbered 11, after V lost 5 bases and J lost 4 bases. CDR3 size: 16 residues. Germline CDR1 is SGHTA and CDR2 is FQGNSA. CDR3: CASSPPGQGGFTEAFF. The CDR3 DNA sequence: TGTGCCAGCAGCCCTCCGGGACAGGGTGGTTTCACTGAAGCTTTCTTT.

This clonotype has more than one count but fewer than ten. The chain is built from TRBV7-9 and TRBJ1-1; tentatively, D is TRBD1 (5 bases). The CDR3 is made up of 16 amino acids. Germline V gene lookup returns CDR1 SEHNR and CDR2 FQNEAQ (reference sequence). Trimming shortened V by 4 bases and J by 1 base, and 16 bases separated the two germline ends. The CDR3 DNA follows: TGTGCCAGCAGCTCCGGGGGACTCGGAGGGAACACTGAAGCTTTCTTT. Encoded protein: CASSSGGLGGNTEAFF. Together with reference TRBV7-9 and TRBJ1-1, the CDR3 gives the full variable domain: DTGVSQNPRHKITKRGQNVTFRCDPISEHNRLYWYRQTLGQGPEFLTYFQNEAQLEKSRLLSDRFSAERPKGSFSTLEIQRTEQGDSAMYLCASSSGGLGGNTEAFFGQGTRLTVV.

This clonotype was observed a few times. This rearrangement joins TRBV7-3 to TRBJ2-2; 11 bases match TRBD2. J was trimmed by 3 bases and V by 2 bases; bases with no gene match: 2. Per the germline V gene, CDR1 is SGHTA and CDR2 is FQGTGA. The CDR3 is 16 amino acids. The CDR3 region is CASSLGLAGYTGELFF. CDR3 coding DNA: TGTGCCAGCAGCTTAGGACTAGCGGGTTACACCGGGGAGCTGTTTTTT.

This clonotype has a handful of counts. The V and J genes are TRBV12-3 or TRBV12-4 and TRBJ2-1; 7 positions agree with TRBD2. V was pared by 7 bases and J by 0 bases, with 9 bases of the junction left unmatched. The CDR3 is 16 residues long. The CDR3 is CASNFRGEPSYNEQFF. The CDR3 coding sequence is TGTGCCAGCAATTTTCGGGGGGAGCCCTCCTACAATGAGCAGTTCTTC.

This clonotype was observed many times. The chain employs TRBV11-2 and TRBJ2-3; D is possibly TRBD2 (5 bases). V shed 1 base and J shed 5 bases, with 16 bases lying between them. Germline-derived CDR1 and CDR2 are SGHAT and FQNNGV. The CDR3 extends over 16 amino acids. CDR3 DNA: TGTGCCAGCAGCTTAGCCCCTAGCCGGCGCGGAGATACGCAGTATTTT. Protein product: CASSLAPSRRGDTQYF.

The rearrangement joins TRBV24-1 to TRBJ1-1, with D uncertain. The CDR3 is 13 residues long. CDR1 and CDR2 (germline): KGHDR, SFDVKD. Trimming removed 5 bases from V and 2 bases from J, with 8 bases in between. The CDR3 bases are TGTGCCACCAGTGGTCCGCTAAACACTGAAGCTTTCTTT. Translating it yields CATSGPLNTEAFF.

CDR3: CSARVPGHYEQYF. The CDR3 region has the DNA TGCAGTGCTAGGGTTCCAGGGCACTACGAGCAGTACTTC. The V and J genes are TRBV20-1 and TRBJ2-7; maybe TRBD1 (5 bases). This CDR3 is 13 amino acids long. V was cut by 3 bases and J by 3 bases, with 12 bases left in between. The germline CDR1 and CDR2 sequences are DFQATT and SNEGSKA (reference sequence).

This clonotype was recorded a few times. The chain carries TRBV6-5 and TRBJ1-6; TRBD1 agrees at 7 bases. Germline CDR1 is MNHEY and CDR2 is SVGAGI. The CDR3 runs to 15 residues. J gave up 7 bases and V 6 bases, and 9 bases lay outside the gene matches. Here the CDR3 reads CASRPQQGINSPLHF. The CDR3, as DNA: TGTGCCAGCAGACCCCAACAGGGGATCAATTCACCCCTCCACTTT.

This clonotype has a handful of counts. The chain's CDR3 is CASSEQVDYTGELFF. CDR3 bases: TGTGCCAGCAGCGAACAGGTTGATTACACCGGGGAGCTGTTTTTT. The chain is built from TRBV12-3 or TRBV12-4 and TRBJ2-2; perhaps TRBD1 as D (5 bases). With 6 bases removed from V and 3 bases from J, the gap between germline ends came to 14 bases. This CDR3 is 15 amino acids long.

This clonotype showed up many times. A read error may produce the germline difference seen at one junction end. V and J are TRBV5-1 and TRBJ2-3; tentative D call: TRBD2 (6 bases). CDR3 size: 15 residues. Germline CDR1 is SGHRS and CDR2 is YFSETQ. The CDR3 region has the DNA TGTGCCAGCAGCTTAGCAGGAGGGCCGGGAGATACGCAGTATTTT. This sequence encodes CASSLAGGPGDTQYF.

The table lists this clonotype with many counts. This rearrangement joins TRBV5-5 to TRBJ2-7, with TRBD1 as a possible D gene (5 bases). Germline assignment: CDR1 SGHKS and CDR2 YYEKEE (reference sequence). This CDR3 spans 15 amino acids. V gave up 4 bases and J gave up 5 bases, with 19 bases separating them. CDR3 sequence (DNA): TGTGCCAGCAGCCCGAGTGGGATCAGGGCTAACGAGCAGTACTTC. Translated, it gives CASSPSGIRANEQYF.

This clonotype was recorded at least ten times. This chain uses TRBV29-1 with TRBJ2-3; unclear D gene. Trimming removed 6 bases from V and 6 bases from J, with 13 bases in between. The germline V gene encodes CDR1 SQVTM and CDR2 ANQGSEA. The CDR3 contains 12 residues. CDR3 nucleotide sequence: TGCAGCGTCCTTGGGCTGGGGGATACGCAGTATTTT. Translating it yields CSVLGLGDTQYF.

This clonotype appeared a few times. DNA of the CDR3: TGTGCCAGCAGCTCCTCCCGGCAGCGGGACAATTGGGCTTTCTTT. Protein: CASSSSRQRDNWAFF. This chain uses TRBV9 with TRBJ1-1, with D tentatively TRBD1 (6 bases). This CDR3 is 15 amino acids long. Trimming removed 4 bases from V and 11 bases from J, with 24 bases in between. CDR1 is SGDLS, CDR2 YYNGEE, per germline.

This clonotype was recorded a few times. The chain combines TRBV2 with TRBJ2-7; TRBD2 might be the D (5 bases). The germline V gene has CDR1 SNHLY and CDR2 FYNNEI. The CDR3 consists of 13 residues. V shed 7 bases and J shed 7 bases, with 17 bases lying between them. CDR3 bases: TGTGCCAGCATCTGGACTCAAAATGGGGAGCAGTACTTC. It translates to CASIWTQNGEQYF.

This clonotype was detected only a few times. The J gene is TRBJ1-2, the V gene TRBV12-3 or TRBV12-4; weak D call: TRBD1 (6 bases). V shed 6 bases and J shed 7 bases, with 15 bases lying between them. The CDR3 covers 13 residues. This CDR3 is CASRPRMGAGYTF. As DNA, the CDR3 is TGTGCCAGCAGGCCGCGGATGGGGGCTGGCTACACCTTC.